These 7 T cell receptor beta chains came from one sample sequenced in a study of shared clonotypes between healthy human individuals. Sequencing used immunoSEQ multiplex PCR; TCRdb keeps in-frame clones, though not all of them. The sample contains about 490,000 clones, about 80% of which appear only once. Sample: PBMCs. All receptors derive from a woman aged 40 to 50 in good health. Some clones in this sample may be carry-over from other donors' samples.

The V and J genes are TRBV5-6 and TRBJ2-3; D call uncertain. The CDR3 is 15 amino acids. The germline V and J ends were trimmed by 1 base and 3 bases, with 12 bases remaining between them. From germline, CDR1 is SGHDT and CDR2 YYEEEE. The CDR3 region is CASSLIGARTDTQYF. DNA for the CDR3: TGTGCCAGCAGCTTGATAGGAGCCCGGACAGATACGCAGTATTTT.

This clone was picked up one time. CDR3 loop: CASRSPLAGGTEQFF. CDR3 bases: TGTGCCAGCAGGAGCCCCTTAGCGGGAGGTACGGAGCAGTTCTTC. The rearrangement uses TRBV25-1 and TRBJ2-1; TRBD2 aligns across 10 bases. Germline loops: CDR1 MGHDK, CDR2 SYGVNS. Trimming cost V 6 bases and J 10 bases; bases outside gene matches: 12. The CDR3 totals 15 residues.

V and J are TRBV6-6 and TRBJ1-1; the D is unclear. This CDR3 contains 14 residues. V was cut by 8 bases and J by 4 bases, with 17 bases left in between. Per the germline V gene, CDR1 is MNHNY and CDR2 is SVGAGI (reference sequence). DNA for the CDR3: TGTGCCAGCGCAGGAGGGTTCGAAGGCACTGAAGCTTTCTTT. This encodes CASAGGFEGTEAFF.

To note about this clone: The sample contains more than one DNA sequence encoding this CDR3. The chain carries TRBV5-4 and TRBJ2-5, with D possibly TRBD2 on 5 matching bases. The CDR3 spans 14 residues. Trimming took off 0 bases at V and 0 bases at J, with 6 bases between the two ends. Germline CDR1 SGHNT, CDR2 YYREEE (reference sequence). The CDR3 nucleotides are TGTGCCAGCAGCTTGGCCGGGAACCAAGAGACCCAGTACTTC. It codes for CASSLAGNQETQYF.

The DNA for the CDR3 is TGTGCCAGCAGTTTTCAACCTGCCTACGAGCAGTACTTC. Translation: CASSFQPAYEQYF. V is TRBV28 and J is TRBJ2-7; D uncertain. Trimming shortened V by 3 bases and J by 2 bases, and 8 bases separated the two germline ends. The CDR3 extends over 13 amino acids. Germline V gene sequence: CDR1 MDHEN, CDR2 SYDVKM.

This sequence joins TRBV28 and TRBJ2-7, with D perhaps assigned TRBD1 or TRBD2 (5 bases each). The CDR3 length is 15 residues. V lost 4 bases, J lost 1 base, and 14 bases lay in between. Germline V gene sequence: CDR1 MDHEN, CDR2 SYDVKM. CDR3 in amino acids: CASSSLGRSSYEQYF. The CDR3 DNA follows: TGTGCCAGCAGTTCCCTGGGACGAAGTTCCTACGAGCAGTACTTC.

The genes are TRBV7-3 and TRBJ1-5, with TRBD1 matching 7 bases. The CDR3 loop spans 21 amino acids. After removal of 5 bases from V and 0 bases from J, the junction contained 22 bases not matched to a gene. Germline V gives CDR1 SGHTA, CDR2 FQGTGA. CDR3 sequence reads: CASSQEPGQSSGQYSNQPQHF. In DNA form, the CDR3 reads TGTGCCAGCAGCCAAGAGCCGGGACAGTCATCGGGACAGTATAGCAATCAGCCCCAGCATTTT.